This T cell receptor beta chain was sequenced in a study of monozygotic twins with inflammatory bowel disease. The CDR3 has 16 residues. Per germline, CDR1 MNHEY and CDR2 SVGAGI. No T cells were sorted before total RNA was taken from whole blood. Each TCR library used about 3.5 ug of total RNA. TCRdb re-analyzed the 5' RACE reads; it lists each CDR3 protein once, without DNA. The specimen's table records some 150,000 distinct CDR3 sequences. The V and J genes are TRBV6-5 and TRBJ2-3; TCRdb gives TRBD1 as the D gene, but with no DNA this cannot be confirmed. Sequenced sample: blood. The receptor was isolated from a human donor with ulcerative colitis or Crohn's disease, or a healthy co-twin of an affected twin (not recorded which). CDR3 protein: CASSYSLGRVGDTQYF.